Listed below are T cell receptor beta chains from one sample, sequenced in a study of technical replicates of blood from a few donors. The method was immunoSEQ multiplex PCR; TCRdb's version includes in-frame clones alone and lacks a portion of them. The sample holds roughly 80,000 clones, about 89% seen once. The source material was T cells isolated from PBMCs. The receptors derive from a human donor in good health. The CDR3 runs from the conserved cysteine through the conserved F or W. The D gene is left open where the match is weak. Clone sizes are given selectively: once, few, many, or a class where the clone is expanded.

clone_size,j_call,d_call,v_call,cdr3_nt,cdr3_aa
few,TRBJ1-5,TRBD1,TRBV19,TGTGCCAGTAGTATGGTCACAGGGGGTAATCAGCCCCAGCATTTT,CASSMVTGGNQPQHF
-,TRBJ1-2,TRBD1,TRBV29-1,TGCAGCGGGTGGACAGGGAGTAACTATGGCTACACCTTC,CSGWTGSNYGYTF
-,TRBJ2-7,-,TRBV18,TGTGCCAGCTCACCAGGGGGGAACTACGAGCAGTACTTC,CASSPGGNYEQYF
-,TRBJ2-1,TRBD2,TRBV29-1,TGCAGCGTCACAGGGACTAGCGGATTCAATGAGCAGTTCTTC,CSVTGTSGFNEQFF
once,TRBJ2-7,TRBD2,TRBV7-9,TGTGCCAGCAGTCAAGCGGGGGGAGAGCAGTACTTC,CASSQAGGEQYF
once,TRBJ2-1,-,TRBV18,TGTGCCAGCTCACCAAGCGGGTACAAGAGCAATGAGCAGTTCTTC,CASSPSGYKSNEQFF
-,TRBJ2-1,TRBD2,TRBV11-3,TGTGCCAGCAGCCCAGGGACTAGCGGGAGGGCCGGTTCCTACAATGAGCAGTTCTTC,CASSPGTSGRAGSYNEQFF
once,TRBJ2-5,-,TRBV7-2,TGTGCCAGCAGAGATACCCAGGGATACGGTGGAGAGACCCAGTACTTC,CASRDTQGYGGETQYF
-,TRBJ2-5,-,TRBV7-3,TGTGCCAGCAGCTTAATGGGCGGGAACCAAGAGACCCAGTACTTC,CASSLMGGNQETQYF
-,TRBJ2-2,TRBD2,TRBV6-1,TGTGCCAGCAGTGCCCTACTAGCGGGAGGGCCACCCGGGGAGCTGTTTTTT,CASSALLAGGPPGELFF
-,TRBJ2-7,-,TRBV6-5,TGTGCCAGCAGCCCTCTGACCGGGTATCTATACGAGCAGTACTTC,CASSPLTGYLYEQYF
-,TRBJ2-4,-,TRBV30,TGTGCCTGGAGGGGCGGGATCATTCAGTACTTC,CAWRGGIIQYF
-,TRBJ1-1,-,TRBV27,TGTGCCAGCATTCCCCCGGGGTGGAGGGCTTTCTTT,CASIPPGWRAFF
-,TRBJ2-5,-,TRBV5-4,TGTGCCAGCAGCTTAATAGCGCAAGAGACCCAGTACTTC,CASSLIAQETQYF
-,TRBJ2-7,-,TRBV21-1,TGTGCCAGCAGAGGCACAGGGGGCGCGGGGTACGAGCAGTACTTC,CASRGTGGAGYEQYF
-,TRBJ2-7,TRBD1,TRBV9,TGTGCCAGCAGCGCGGGACAGGGGGAAGGGGCCTACGAGCAGTACTTC,CASSAGQGEGAYEQYF
-,TRBJ1-3,TRBD1,TRBV10-3,TGTGCCATCGGGCAGGGGGCCACTGGAAACACCATATATTTT,CAIGQGATGNTIYF
few,TRBJ1-1,-,TRBV4-1,TGCGCCAGCAGCCACGGGGTGGGGGGCACTGAAGCTTTCTTT,CASSHGVGGTEAFF
-,TRBJ2-1,TRBD1,TRBV6-1,TGTGCCAGCAGTAAGGACAGGGGGTATGGCGATGAGCAGTTCTTC,CASSKDRGYGDEQFF
-,TRBJ1-2,TRBD1,TRBV27,TGTGCCAGCAGTTTTTCAGGGGGCAGTAACTATGGCTACACCTTC,CASSFSGGSNYGYTF
-,TRBJ2-1,-,TRBV20-1,TGCAGTGCTAGAGTAGTTAATGAGCAGTTCTTC,CSARVVNEQFF
-,TRBJ1-5,-,TRBV27,TGTGCCAGCAGTTTAAGCCCCCTCAATCAGCCCCAGCATTTT,CASSLSPLNQPQHF
-,TRBJ1-1,-,TRBV15,TGTGCCACCAGGACTACAGGGTCATCTAGTAGCACTGAAGCTTTCTTT,CATRTTGSSSSTEAFF
-,TRBJ2-1,TRBD1,TRBV19,TGTGCCAGTAGTATGGGGACAGGGGTCAATGAGCAGTTCTTC,CASSMGTGVNEQFF
-,TRBJ1-1,-,TRBV15,TGTGCCACCAGCAGAGATCTGAGTACTGAAGCTTTCTTT,CATSRDLSTEAFF
-,TRBJ2-7,TRBD2,TRBV28,TGTGCCAGCAGTTCAAGTAGCGGGAGGGCCTACGAGCAGTACTTC,CASSSSSGRAYEQYF
-,TRBJ2-7,-,TRBV30,TGTGCCTGGGCACAGGGTTACGAGCAGTACTTC,CAWAQGYEQYF
-,TRBJ2-1,TRBD1,TRBV12-5,TGTGCTAGTGGTTGGGGACAGGGAAAAGGTGAGCAGTTCTTC,CASGWGQGKGEQFF
-,TRBJ2-3,-,TRBV27,TGTGCCAGCAGTTTATTGGGTAGCAGTAGCACAGATACGCAGTATTTT,CASSLLGSSSTDTQYF
-,TRBJ2-2,-,TRBV30,TGTGCTCTGACGACAGACGCGAACACCGGGGAGCTGTTTTTT,CALTTDANTGELFF
-,TRBJ2-1,TRBD2,TRBV11-3,TGTGCCAGCAGCAGAGGACTAGCGGCGACCAATGAGCAGTTCTTC,CASSRGLAATNEQFF
-,TRBJ1-1,TRBD1,TRBV11-3,TGTGCCAGCAGCTTAGCCTATGGACAGGGTACTGAAGCTTTCTTT,CASSLAYGQGTEAFF
-,TRBJ1-5,-,TRBV27,TGTGCCAGCAGTTTGGGGGGGCAGCCCCAGCATTTT,CASSLGGQPQHF
-,TRBJ2-7,-,TRBV27,TGTGCCAGCAGTTTGGGGCCGACCTACGAGCAGTACTTC,CASSLGPTYEQYF
-,TRBJ2-6,-,TRBV28,TGTGCCAGCAGGTTGGGGCGAGGTTCACCCTCTGGGGCCAACGTCCTGACTTTC,CASRLGRGSPSGANVLTF
-,TRBJ1-1,-,TRBV13,TGTGCCAGCAGCCCGGTCGGGGACACTGAAGCTTTCTTT,CASSPVGDTEAFF
-,TRBJ2-1,TRBD1,TRBV9,TGTGCCAGCAGCCCAAGGACAGGGAGGAATGAGCAGTTCTTC,CASSPRTGRNEQFF
-,TRBJ2-3,-,TRBV2,TGTGCCAGCAGTGTCCCTAGGGCAGGGGTAACTGATGATACGCAGTATTTT,CASSVPRAGVTDDTQYF
-,TRBJ1-2,TRBD1,TRBV6-1,TGTGCCAGCAGAGTTTTACAGGGGCTTGGCTACACCTTC,CASRVLQGLGYTF
-,TRBJ2-3,-,TRBV7-9,TGTGCCAGCAGCTTAACGGGAGAGGCAGATACGCAGTATTTT,CASSLTGEADTQYF
-,TRBJ2-7,TRBD2,TRBV18,TGTGCCAGCTCGCCCACTAGCGGCTACGAGCAGTACTTC,CASSPTSGYEQYF
-,TRBJ1-2,TRBD1,TRBV9,TGTGCCAGCAGCGGTCACAGGGGGAGCATCTATGGCTACACCTTC,CASSGHRGSIYGYTF
-,TRBJ2-6,TRBD1,TRBV5-1,TGCGCCAGCAGCGAACAGGGGGTGGCTGGGGCCAACGTCCTGACTTTC,CASSEQGVAGANVLTF
-,TRBJ2-5,-,TRBV5-4,TGTGCCAGCAGGCTTCTCGGGGGGCCTAAGGAAGAGACCCAGTACTTC,CASRLLGGPKEETQYF
-,TRBJ2-2,-,TRBV9,TGTGCCAGCAGCGTAGGGGGGCTAGCTTACACCGGGGAGCTGTTTTTT,CASSVGGLAYTGELFF
-,TRBJ2-1,-,TRBV7-3,TGTGCCAGCAGCCCAGGACTCCACCAGGCGCAGTTCTTC,CASSPGLHQAQFF
-,TRBJ2-1,-,TRBV28,TGTGCCAGCAGTTTAATCGATGAGCAGTTCTTC,CASSLIDEQFF
-,TRBJ1-5,TRBD1,TRBV18,TGTGCCAGCTCACAACGTCTCCCGGGACAGGGACATCAGCCCCAGCATTTT,CASSQRLPGQGHQPQHF
-,TRBJ2-1,-,TRBV5-4,TGTGCCAGCAGCTCCCCGTATGAGCAGTTCTTC,CASSSPYEQFF
-,TRBJ2-7,TRBD1,TRBV2,TGTGCCAGCAGTCGGGGGACAGGGGAGACGAGGACCTACGAGCAGTACTTC,CASSRGTGETRTYEQYF
once,TRBJ1-1,-,TRBV6-1,TGTGCCAGCAGTGAACTTTGGGGAGGCACTGAAGCTTTCTTT,CASSELWGGTEAFF
-,TRBJ2-5,-,TRBV7-8,TGTGCCAGCAGCTCGACACAGACCCAGTACTTC,CASSSTQTQYF
-,TRBJ2-5,-,TRBV29-1,TGCAGCGTTGTAGGGAGGTGGGAGACCCAGTACTTC,CSVVGRWETQYF
-,TRBJ2-5,TRBD1,TRBV7-9,TGTGCCAGCAGCTTAGTAGGGACAGGGAAGGAGACCCAGTACTTC,CASSLVGTGKETQYF
-,TRBJ2-1,TRBD1,TRBV29-1,TGCAGCGTTGAAGGGGACAGGGTACTAGATGAGCAGTTCTTC,CSVEGDRVLDEQFF